The 21 T cell receptor beta chains below all came from one sample that was sequenced in a study of cytomegalovirus exposure and HLA in healthy donors. 60 Vbeta and 13 Jbeta primers were used in PCR. Method: immunoSEQ multiplex PCR; TCRdb's copy keeps in-frame clones and lacks some. The table includes some 93,000 clones, 78% detected once. Sequencing used PBMCs. These receptors all come from a woman between 40 and 50 years old in good health and CMV-seronegative.

The chain joins TRBV5-1 to TRBJ2-1; 8 bases line up with TRBD1. CDR1 is SGHRS and CDR2 is YFSETQ in the germline V gene. Unmatched junction bases numbered 1, after V lost 4 bases and J lost 1 base. CDR3 size: 14 residues. The CDR3 protein is CASSRQGSYNEQFF. The CDR3 DNA reads as TGCGCCAGCAGCCGACAGGGGTCCTACAATGAGCAGTTCTTC. Combining the CDR3 with reference TRBV5-1 and TRBJ2-1 gives the whole variable domain KAGVTQTPRYLIKTRGQQVTLSCSPISGHRSVSWYQQTPGQGLQFLFEYFSETQRNKGNFPGRFSGRQFSNSRSEMNVSTLELGDSALYLCASSRQGSYNEQFFGPGTRLTVL.

The table lists this clone with a count of one. The rearrangement uses TRBV19 and TRBJ1-1; TRBD1 is a possible D gene (6 bases). The germline V gene encodes CDR1 LNHDA and CDR2 SQIVND (reference sequence). CDR3 size: 13 residues. The germline V and J ends were trimmed by 7 bases and 3 bases, with 12 bases remaining between them. CDR3 residues: CASTWDIDTEAFF. The CDR3 DNA follows: TGTGCCAGTACCTGGGACATCGACACTGAAGCTTTCTTT.

This chain connects TRBV15 to TRBJ2-1, with TRBD2 matching over 10 bases. CDR1 LNHNV and CDR2 YYDKDF come from the germline V gene (reference sequence). J gave up 6 bases and V 7 bases, and 15 bases lay outside the gene matches. CDR3 size: 17 residues. The CDR3 region is CATKREGQGRVGNEQFF. DNA for the CDR3: TGTGCCACCAAGCGGGAGGGCCAGGGAAGGGTAGGCAATGAGCAGTTCTTC.

This chain uses TRBV7-9 with TRBJ1-5, with a weak D call TRBD1 (5 bases). The CDR3 runs 15 residues. The ends were cut back, 1 base at V and 7 bases at J, with 14 bases in the middle. Germline loops: CDR1 SEHNR, CDR2 FQNEAQ (reference sequence). The CDR3 sequence: CASSLGVDTSQPQHF. CDR3 DNA sequence: TGTGCCAGCAGCTTAGGAGTGGACACAAGCCAGCCCCAGCATTTT.

The chain uses TRBV7-8 and TRBJ2-5, with TRBD1 matching 8 bases. This CDR3 contains 15 residues. The germline V gene encodes CDR1 SGHVS and CDR2 FQNEAQ. J gave up 4 bases and V 2 bases, and 6 bases lay outside the gene matches. This CDR3 is CASSLLQGVGETQYF. Written as DNA, the CDR3 is TGTGCCAGCAGCTTACTACAGGGGGTTGGAGAGACCCAGTACTTC.

This chain links TRBV7-9 with TRBJ2-1; 11 bases agree with TRBD2. The V segment lost 2 bases and the J segment 9 bases; nucleotides outside the gene matches: 9. The CDR3 has 16 amino acids. From germline, CDR1 is SEHNR and CDR2 FQNEAQ (reference sequence). This CDR3 is CASSLSHLAGGSEQFF. The CDR3 DNA sequence: TGTGCCAGCAGCTTAAGCCACCTAGCGGGAGGTAGTGAGCAGTTCTTC.

The rearrangement links TRBV7-9 to TRBJ2-5; 12 bases map to TRBD2. The length of the CDR3 is 17 residues. Per the germline V gene, CDR1 is SEHNR and CDR2 is FQNEAQ (reference sequence). J gave up 4 bases and V 5 bases, and 11 bases lay outside the gene matches. The CDR3 DNA is TGTGCCAGCAGCCCCTACCCACTAGCGGGAGGCAGAGAGACCCAGTACTTC. Protein: CASSPYPLAGGRETQYF.

This sequence joins TRBV28 and TRBJ1-1; D is uncertain. The ends were cut back, 10 bases at V and 3 bases at J, with 12 bases in the middle. The CDR3 is 12 residues long. Germline assignment: CDR1 MDHEN and CDR2 SYDVKM. Here the CDR3 DNA reads TGTGCCACCGCTGACATGGACACTGAAGCTTTCTTT. It codes for CATADMDTEAFF.

The chain employs TRBV4-2 and TRBJ2-3, with D possibly being TRBD2 (5 bases). The V gene's germline CDR1 is LGHNA and CDR2 YNFKEQ. CDR3 size: 13 residues. The germline V and J ends were trimmed by 0 bases and 6 bases, with 7 bases remaining between them. The chain's CDR3 is CASSQDRGDTQYF. The DNA of the CDR3 is TGTGCCAGCAGCCAAGATAGAGGGGATACGCAGTATTTT.

The CDR3 DNA reads TGTGCCAGCAGTAAGCCGACTAGCGGGTACTCCTACGAGCAGTACTTC. This encodes CASSKPTSGYSYEQYF. This chain connects TRBV6-6 to TRBJ2-7; 10 bases map to TRBD2. Looked up from germline, CDR1 is MNHNY and CDR2 is SVGAGI (reference sequence). The CDR3 has 16 residues. J lost 0 bases, V lost 5 bases, and 7 bases had no gene match.

The CDR3 bases are TGTGCCAGCAGCCCGGGACTTAGCAAAAACATTCAGTACTTC. The encoded protein is CASSPGLSKNIQYF. This rearrangement joins TRBV7-9 to TRBJ2-4; TRBD2 is a possible D gene (6 bases). Germline CDR1 SEHNR, CDR2 FQNEAQ (reference sequence). The CDR3 runs to 14 residues. V shed 5 bases and J shed 3 bases, with 11 bases lying between them.

The genes are TRBV5-5 and TRBJ1-1, with TRBD1 as a possible D gene (5 bases). Germline V gives CDR1 SGHKS, CDR2 YYEKEE (reference sequence). V was clipped by 5 bases and J by 1 base, with 9 bases between them. The CDR3 has 13 amino acids. CDR3 amino acids: CASRRQGNTEAFF. CDR3 nucleotides: TGTGCCAGCAGACGTCAGGGGAACACTGAAGCTTTCTTT.

The chain links TRBV28 to TRBJ1-2; possibly TRBD1 for D (6 bases). Germline CDR1 MDHEN, CDR2 SYDVKM. This CDR3 is 13 amino acids long. Trimming pared 5 bases from V and 2 bases from J, leaving 9 bases between. CDR3 nucleotide sequence: TGTGCCAGCAGTGTCAGGGGAAACTATGGCTACACCTTC. Its translation is CASSVRGNYGYTF.

This rearrangement joins TRBV21-1 to TRBJ1-1; TRBD1, the table's D call, was not compared with the DNA. TRBV21-1 is designated a pseudogene. This CDR3 spans 18 amino acids. The CDR3 bases are TGTGCCAGCAGCAAAGGAGGACAGGGGGGGAGGGTTAACACTGAAGCTTTCTTT. It translates to CASSKGGQGGRVNTEAFF.

This clone was picked up a small number of times. The chain joins TRBV6-4 to TRBJ1-6, with D maybe TRBD1 (5 bases). V was shortened by 1 base and J by 7 bases, with 8 bases between the two germline ends. The CDR3 length is 14 residues. The V gene's germline CDR1 is MRHNA and CDR2 SNTAGT. CDR3 coding DNA: TGTGCCAGCAGTGACTTACAGGAGAATTCACCCCTCCACTTT. Translating it yields CASSDLQENSPLHF.

The chain is built from TRBV28 and TRBJ2-5; D is unclear. Trimming took 3 bases from V and 5 from J, leaving 13 bases between them. The CDR3 runs 14 residues. Germline V lookup: CDR1 MDHEN, CDR2 SYDVKM. CDR3 sequence reads: CASSFGYLEETQYF. CDR3 bases: TGTGCCAGCAGTTTCGGGTATCTGGAGGAGACCCAGTACTTC.

The rearrangement uses TRBV5-1 and TRBJ1-2, with TRBD1 matching 10 bases. The CDR3 consists of 14 residues. V shed 0 bases and J 5 bases; nucleotides not matched to a gene: 1. Germline CDR1 reads SGHRS; CDR2 reads YFSETQ. CDR3 sequence (DNA): TGCGCCAGCAGCTTGGGGACAGGGGGTTATGGCTACACCTTC. This gives the protein CASSLGTGGYGYTF.

This chain uses TRBV19 with TRBJ2-2, with D maybe TRBD2 (5 bases). The CDR3 consists of 15 residues. The germline CDR1 and CDR2 sequences are LNHDA and SQIVND (reference sequence). Trimming shortened V by 3 bases and J by 4 bases, and 12 bases separated the two germline ends. Here the CDR3 reads CASSITGILTGELFF. The CDR3 DNA reads as TGTGCCAGTAGTATTACGGGGATCCTCACCGGGGAGCTGTTTTTT.

This clone was counted once. The chain recombines TRBV19 with TRBJ1-5; D is uncertain. Trimming removed 3 bases from V and 5 bases from J, with 5 bases in between. CDR1 and CDR2 (germline): LNHDA, SQIVND (reference sequence). This CDR3 spans 12 amino acids. CDR3 amino acids: CASSIRDQPQHF. CDR3 nucleotide sequence: TGTGCCAGTAGTATCCGGGATCAGCCCCAGCATTTT.

J is TRBJ1-5 and V is TRBV23-1; 10 nucleotides match TRBD1. TRBV23-1 is recorded as an ORF, its role being uncertain. The CDR3 length is 17 residues. Trimming removed 4 bases from V and 7 bases from J; junction bases left unmatched: 13. This CDR3 reads CASSRPIDRGRRQPQHF. As DNA, the CDR3 is TGCGCCAGCAGTCGTCCGATCGACAGGGGGCGCCGACAGCCCCAGCATTTT.

This clone was detected a few times. The chain couples TRBV4-2 to TRBJ1-2, with 8 bases fitting TRBD1. Trimming cost V 5 bases and J 3 bases; bases outside gene matches: 8. In germline, CDR1 is LGHNA, CDR2 YNFKEQ. This CDR3 has 15 residues. CDR3 DNA sequence: TGTGCCAGCAGCATAGGGTCAGGGGGCGACTATGGCTACACCTTC. Translating it yields CASSIGSGGDYGYTF.